The next 11 T cell receptor beta chains were all read from a single sample in a study of early T cells in non-severe SARS-CoV-2 infection. One entry per CDR3 protein, called by TCRdb with MiXCR from the 5' RACE reads. The table lists about 23,000 distinct CDR3 sequences, around 5.2% of them singletons. Material: whole blood. All receptors derive from an adult who was a healthcare worker with PCR-confirmed SARS-CoV-2 infection or an uninfected control (not recorded which).

Many counts were recorded for this clonotype. The chain joins TRBV4-1 to TRBJ2-1; D unclear. Per germline, CDR1 MGHRA and CDR2 YSYEKL. The V and J ends lost 0 bases and 4 bases respectively, with 4 bases between them. The CDR3 spans 13 residues. The CDR3 reads CASSQEGYNEQFF. The CDR3 DNA reads TGCGCCAGCAGCCAAGAGGGGTACAATGAGCAGTTCTTC.

The sample holds many counts of this clonotype. CDR3 residues: CSVGGSNQPQHF. The DNA for the CDR3 is TGCAGCGTTGGGGGATCAAATCAGCCCCAGCATTTT. The rearrangement joins TRBV29-1 to TRBJ1-5; D not certain. V was pared by 4 bases and J by 4 bases, with 8 bases between. Germline assignment: CDR1 SQVTM and CDR2 ANQGSEA. The CDR3 totals 12 residues.

The V gene is TRBV4-3, the J gene TRBJ2-5, with unresolved D. The V gene's germline CDR1 is LGHNA and CDR2 YSLEER. The V end was cut by 0 bases, the J end by 7 bases, with 9 bases between. CDR3 length equals 13 residues. The CDR3 spells CASSQDEDATQYF. The DNA for the CDR3 is TGCGCCAGCAGCCAAGATGAGGACGCGACCCAGTACTTC.

Many counts were recorded for this clonotype. This chain uses TRBV12-3 or TRBV12-4 with TRBJ2-1, with 7 bases lining up with TRBD2. The CDR3 has 15 residues. Trimming took 2 bases from V and 4 from J; bases not matched to a gene: 5. CDR3 sequence: CASSLSAGDYNEQFF. In nucleotides, the CDR3 is TGTGCCAGCAGTTTATCGGCGGGGGATTACAATGAGCAGTTCTTC.

Ten or more counts support this clonotype. This chain links TRBV20-1 with TRBJ1-6; tentative D call: TRBD1 (6 bases). The CDR3 has 15 amino acids. The V gene's germline CDR1 is DFQATT and CDR2 SNEGSKA (reference sequence). The V gene lost 1 base and the J gene lost 4 bases, with 11 bases spanning the gap. CDR3 in DNA: TGCAGTGCTAGAGTTCCAGGGACATATAATTCACCCCTCCACTTT. It codes for CSARVPGTYNSPLHF.

The chain combines TRBV29-1 with TRBJ2-1; 13 nucleotides match TRBD2. V trimming: 7 bases; J trimming: 4 bases; junction bases outside the gene matches: 4. Germline CDR1 is SQVTM and CDR2 is ANQGSEA. CDR3 size: 14 residues. The CDR3 region has the DNA TGCAGCGGCGGGACTAGCGGGGATTACAATGAGCAGTTCTTC. Its translation is CSGGTSGDYNEQFF.

The table lists this clonotype with many counts. A read error may account for a junction end that differs from germline. V usage is TRBV11-1 and J usage is TRBJ2-5; D is uncertain. This CDR3 has 14 residues. Germline V gene data show CDR1 as SGHAT and CDR2 as FQDESV (reference sequence). DNA for the CDR3: TGTGCCAGCAGCCCGACCGGCCCGGAAGAGCCCCAGTACTTC. Amino acid sequence: CASSPTGPEEPQYF.

This clonotype showed up many times. The chain employs TRBV20-1 and TRBJ1-1, with D perhaps matching TRBD1 (6 bases). Trimming removed 5 bases at V and 0 bases at J, with 16 bases between. The CDR3 consists of 15 residues. Germline V gene sequence: CDR1 DFQATT, CDR2 SNEGSKA (reference sequence). CDR3 protein: CSAPYRDTMNTEAFF. CDR3 nucleotides: TGCAGTGCTCCCTACCGGGACACAATGAACACTGAAGCTTTCTTT.

This clonotype was recorded a few times. This chain joins TRBV29-1 and TRBJ2-1; no clear D. Trimming cost V 2 bases and J 4 bases, with 15 bases left between them. Germline V gene data show CDR1 as SQVTM and CDR2 as ANQGSEA. The CDR3 is 15 residues long. CDR3 in DNA: TGCAGCGTTGAAAGTTGGGCTAGAGCTTACAATGAGCAGTTCTTC. This codes for CSVESWARAYNEQFF.

This clonotype appeared many times. The V call is TRBV6-2 or TRBV6-3, the J call TRBJ2-3; 7 bases match TRBD2. Per the germline V gene, CDR1 is MNHEY and CDR2 is SVGEGT. With 2 bases clipped from V and 5 bases from J, the junction kept 7 bases outside the gene matches. The CDR3 sequence is 15 residues long. This CDR3 is CASSYRLAREDTQYF. The CDR3 nucleotides read TGTGCCAGCAGTTACCGACTAGCTAGGGAAGATACGCAGTATTTT.

This clonotype was observed many times. The genes are TRBV14 and TRBJ2-1; D perhaps matches TRBD2 (6 bases). V was cut by 7 bases and J by 7 bases, with 17 bases left in between. CDR3 length: 14 amino acids. Looked up from germline, CDR1 is SGHDN and CDR2 is FVKESK. Here the CDR3 DNA reads TGTGCCAGCAATAACGGAGGGCCGGGGAATGAGCAGTTCTTC. This sequence encodes CASNNGGPGNEQFF.